The 27 T cell receptor beta chains presented below share a single source sample, sequenced in a study of blood T cell repertoires in COVID-19. Method: immunoSEQ multiplex PCR; TCRdb's copy keeps in-frame clones and lacks some. This table has about 320,000 clones, 90% appearing once. Material: PBMCs or T cells enriched from blood (not recorded which). These receptor sequences come from a woman aged 25-40 years who had been exposed to COVID-19.

The chain is built from TRBV29-1 and TRBJ2-1, with 9 bases fitting TRBD2. The germline gives CDR1 SQVTM, CDR2 ANQGSEA. This CDR3 spans 15 amino acids. J was trimmed by 5 bases and V by 3 bases; bases with no gene match: 8. The CDR3 is CSVDPGTSRHNEQFF. The CDR3 DNA reads TGCAGCGTTGACCCCGGGACTAGCAGACACAATGAGCAGTTCTTC.

V usage is TRBV7-9 and J usage is TRBJ1-1; weak D call: TRBD1 (5 bases). The CDR3 contains 13 residues. Germline lookup yields CDR1 SEHNR and CDR2 FQNEAQ (reference sequence). Between the trimmed V and J ends, which lost 6 bases and 6 bases, there was a span of 14 bases. The CDR3 sequence: CASSLVAGPEAFF. The CDR3 DNA is TGTGCCAGCAGTCTCGTGGCAGGGCCTGAAGCTTTCTTT.

The CDR3 sequence is CASSPGRAGRVNEKLFF. CDR3 in DNA: TGTGCCAGTAGTCCGGGCCGCGCGGGAAGAGTTAATGAAAAACTGTTTTTT. This chain connects TRBV19 to TRBJ1-4; D gene unclear. The V and J ends lost 5 bases and 4 bases respectively, with 20 bases between them. The CDR3 runs to 17 residues. Per the germline V gene, CDR1 is LNHDA and CDR2 is SQIVND (reference sequence).

The chain is built from TRBV5-1 and TRBJ1-2; 8 positions agree with TRBD1. Trimming took 1 base from V and 3 from J; bases not matched to a gene: 11. The germline V gene encodes CDR1 SGHRS and CDR2 YFSETQ. The CDR3 extends over 17 amino acids. In DNA, the CDR3 is TGCGCCAGCAGCTTGTCCCCAACGGACAGGGATGACTATGGCTACACCTTC. This gives the protein CASSLSPTDRDDYGYTF.

The chain recombines TRBV11-2 with TRBJ1-3; perhaps TRBD1 as D (5 bases). Germline V CDR1 and CDR2: SGHAT, FQNNGV. Trimming shortened V by 4 bases and J by 1 base, and 17 bases separated the two germline ends. The CDR3 spans 17 residues. The CDR3 spells CASSWSAGRMSGNTIYF. DNA of the CDR3: TGTGCCAGCAGCTGGTCGGCAGGGAGGATGTCTGGAAACACCATATATTTT.

The V call is TRBV15, the J call TRBJ1-2; tentatively, D is TRBD1 (6 bases). Trimming took 0 bases from V and 8 from J, leaving 16 bases between them. Germline lookup yields CDR1 LNHNV and CDR2 YYDKDF (reference sequence). This CDR3 spans 15 amino acids. CDR3 amino acids: CATSRDVQGPGGYTF. For the CDR3, the DNA is TGTGCCACCAGCAGAGATGTGCAGGGGCCAGGCGGCTACACCTTC. Full variable domain (outside the CDR3, taken from reference TRBV15 and TRBJ1-2): DAMVIQNPRYQVTQFGKPVTLSCSQTLNHNVMYWYQQKSSQAPKLLFHYYDKDFNNEADTPDNFQSRRPNTSFCFLDIRSPGLGDTAMYLCATSRDVQGPGGYTFGSGTRLTVV.

This clone came up many times. The chain couples TRBV27 to TRBJ2-7; D may be TRBD2 (5 bases). The V gene's germline CDR1 is MNHEY and CDR2 SMNVEV (reference sequence). The V and J ends lost 5 bases and 3 bases respectively, with 20 bases between them. This CDR3 is 16 amino acids long. The CDR3 DNA reads as TGTGCCAGCAGTCCCCCCGGGGTCCTTGGGGTCTACGAGCAGTACTTC. Encoded protein: CASSPPGVLGVYEQYF.

The chain combines TRBV18 with TRBJ1-5, with 8 bases that match TRBD1. Germline CDR1 reads KGHSH; CDR2 reads LQKENI. J was trimmed by 7 bases and V by 6 bases; bases with no gene match: 5. The CDR3 contains 13 residues. The CDR3 loop reads CASSGQGRQPQHF. Written as DNA, the CDR3 is TGTGCCAGCTCCGGACAGGGTCGGCAGCCCCAGCATTTT.

The CDR3 bases are TGTGCCTGGAGTGTTCCCCAGGGGAACAATCAGCCCCAGCATTTT. Translating gives CAWSVPQGNNQPQHF. The chain employs TRBV30 and TRBJ1-5, with a weak D call TRBD1 (6 bases). The germline CDR1 and CDR2 sequences are GTSNPN and SVGIG (reference sequence). V was pared by 0 bases and J by 3 bases, with 12 bases between. The CDR3 spans 15 residues.

V and J are TRBV6-1 and TRBJ1-1; no firm D call. Germline CDR1 is MNHNS and CDR2 is SASEGT. Trimming took 2 bases from V and 6 from J, leaving 7 bases between them. The CDR3 consists of 12 residues. DNA for the CDR3: TGTGCCAGCAGTGAACTCCCCTCTGAAGCTTTCTTT. Translating gives CASSELPSEAFF.

This clone was detected only once. The chain has TRBV5-8 and TRBJ2-7, with a weak D call TRBD1 (5 bases). CDR3 size: 16 residues. Germline V CDR1 and CDR2: SGHTS, YDEGEE. The V gene lost 0 bases and the J gene lost 3 bases, with 16 bases spanning the gap. CDR3 DNA sequence: TGTGCCAGCAGCTTGGCCATTTCGACGGACAACTACGAGCAGTACTTC. This sequence encodes CASSLAISTDNYEQYF.

V gene TRBV6-5 combines with J gene TRBJ1-2, with 7 nucleotides matching TRBD1. The CDR3 totals 15 residues. Trimming took 0 bases from V and 6 from J; bases not matched to a gene: 7. Germline V gene sequence: CDR1 MNHEY, CDR2 SVGAGI. For the CDR3, the DNA is TGTGCCAGCAGTTACTCGAAAGGGGGCAGGGATGGCTACACCTTC. It is translated as CASSYSKGGRDGYTF.

V is TRBV28 and J is TRBJ2-2, with 16 positions matching TRBD2. The CDR3 length is 18 residues. Germline V gene lookup returns CDR1 MDHEN and CDR2 SYDVKM. V was pared by 8 bases and J by 0 bases, with 6 bases of the junction left unmatched. The chain's CDR3 is CASPTGTSGGANTGELFF. CDR3 nucleotide sequence: TGTGCCAGCCCTACCGGGACTAGCGGGGGGGCGAACACCGGGGAGCTGTTTTTT.

This chain links TRBV7-9 with TRBJ1-1; D possibly corresponds to TRBD1 (6 bases). CDR1 and CDR2 from the germline V gene are SEHNR and FQNEAQ (reference sequence). V was trimmed by 8 bases and J by 1 base, leaving 11 bases between them. The CDR3 spans 13 residues. CDR3 loop: CASGPGQNTEAFF. The DNA for the CDR3 is TGTGCCAGCGGACCGGGACAGAACACTGAAGCTTTCTTT. Looking up the rest from reference TRBV7-9 and TRBJ1-1 gives the full variable domain: DTGVSQNPRHKITKRGQNVTFRCDPISEHNRLYWYRQTLGQGPEFLTYFQNEAQLEKSRLLSDRFSAERPKGSFSTLEIQRTEQGDSAMYLCASGPGQNTEAFFGQGTRLTVV.

V usage is TRBV2 and J usage is TRBJ1-4; a weak D match, TRBD1 (5 bases). The germline V and J ends were trimmed by 2 bases and 4 bases, with 14 bases remaining between them. CDR1 is SNHLY, CDR2 FYNNEI, per germline. CDR3 length: 16 residues. The CDR3 region is CASSEIGEGNNEKLFF. The CDR3 DNA reads as TGTGCCAGCAGTGAAATCGGGGAGGGGAATAATGAAAAACTGTTTTTT. Looking up the rest from reference TRBV2 and TRBJ1-4 gives the full variable domain: EPEVTQTPSHQVTQMGQEVILRCVPISNHLYFYWYRQILGQKVEFLVSFYNNEISEKSEIFDDQFSVERPDGSNFTLKIRSTKLEDSAMYFCASSEIGEGNNEKLFFGSGTQLSVL.

The rearrangement links TRBV7-8 to TRBJ2-3; possibly TRBD2 for D (5 bases). The CDR3 loop spans 13 amino acids. V lost 1 base and J lost 5, with 7 bases in between. Looked up from germline, CDR1 is SGHVS and CDR2 is FQNEAQ. The CDR3 here is CASSLGRRDTQYF. For the CDR3, the DNA is TGTGCCAGCAGCTTAGGGAGGCGAGATACGCAGTATTTT.

The chain carries TRBV18 and TRBJ2-2, with unresolved D. V dropped 0 bases and J dropped 2 bases, with 4 bases sitting between them. Germline loops: CDR1 KGHSH, CDR2 LQKENI. The CDR3 sequence is 14 residues long. CDR3 residues: CASSPPPNTGELFF. The DNA of the CDR3 is TGTGCCAGCTCACCACCCCCAAACACCGGGGAGCTGTTTTTT. The full variable domain, with the rest looked up from reference TRBV18 and TRBJ2-2, is NAGVMQNPRHLVRRRGQEARLRCSPMKGHSHVYWYRQLPEEGLKFMVYLQKENIIDESGMPKERFSAEFPKEGPSILRIQQVVRGDSAAYFCASSPPPNTGELFFGEGSRLTVL.

J is TRBJ2-3 and V is TRBV19; weak D call: TRBD2 (5 bases). CDR3 length: 14 amino acids. Germline values: CDR1 LNHDA, CDR2 SQIVND (reference sequence). V was clipped by 5 bases and J by 1 base, with 10 bases between them. CDR3 DNA sequence: TGTGCCAGTAGTCCTCATAGCGGCACAGATACGCAGTATTTT. This encodes CASSPHSGTDTQYF.

This clone occurred once. A much larger clone differs by one base, so this may be a read error. CDR3 bases: TGTGCCAGCAGTTGGGACAGGGTCTATGGCTACACCTTC. It yields the protein CASSWDRVYGYTF. This chain connects TRBV12-3 or TRBV12-4 to TRBJ1-2, with 9 bases matching TRBD1. The length of the CDR3 is 13 residues. The V gene end was trimmed by 4 bases and the J gene end by 4 bases; junction bases not matched to a gene: 1.

The genes are TRBV4-3 and TRBJ2-5; the D gene is possibly TRBD2 (5 bases). The germline V gene has CDR1 LGHNA and CDR2 YSLEER. Trimming stripped 3 bases from V and 5 bases from J, with 16 bases between. The CDR3 is 15 residues long. The CDR3 is CASSQHGLYMETQYF. Written as DNA, the CDR3 is TGCGCCAGCAGCCAGCACGGACTGTATATGGAGACCCAGTACTTC.

The chain employs TRBV4-3 and TRBJ2-1, with 12 bases lining up with TRBD1. There are 17 residues in the CDR3. The germline V gene has CDR1 LGHNA and CDR2 YSLEER. The trim removed 3 bases at V and 8 bases at J, leaving 11 bases unmatched. CDR3 amino acids: CASSHINPGQGAYEQFF. Written as DNA, the CDR3 is TGCGCCAGCAGCCACATAAATCCGGGACAGGGGGCGTATGAGCAGTTCTTC.

The gene calls are TRBV13 and TRBJ2-1, with 8 bases lining up with TRBD1. The CDR3 has 13 residues. Germline V CDR1 and CDR2: PRHDT, FYEKMQ (reference sequence). With 8 bases clipped from V and 6 bases from J, the junction kept 6 bases outside the gene matches. The CDR3 DNA follows: TGTGCCAGCCCAGGGGGCATTATCAATGAGCAGTTCTTC. The encoded protein is CASPGGIINEQFF.

The chain employs TRBV2 and TRBJ1-1; 8 bases align to TRBD1. The trim removed 7 bases at V and 4 bases at J, leaving 8 bases unmatched. Germline CDR1 reads SNHLY; CDR2 reads FYNNEI. The CDR3 spans 14 residues. The CDR3 DNA follows: TGTGCCAGCATTCAACAGGGGGGGATCACTGAAGCTTTCTTT. Translation: CASIQQGGITEAFF. The full variable domain, completed using reference TRBV2 and TRBJ1-1, is EPEVTQTPSHQVTQMGQEVILRCVPISNHLYFYWYRQILGQKVEFLVSFYNNEISEKSEIFDDQFSVERPDGSNFTLKIRSTKLEDSAMYFCASIQQGGITEAFFGQGTRLTVV.

The rearrangement joins TRBV6-5 to TRBJ1-1; TRBD1 might be the D (5 bases). V dropped 2 bases and J dropped 2 bases, with 12 bases sitting between them. The V gene's germline CDR1 is MNHEY and CDR2 SVGAGI. The CDR3 is 15 residues long. The CDR3 loop is CASSYPDRINTEAFF. The CDR3 bases are TGTGCCAGCAGTTACCCCGACAGAATAAACACTGAAGCTTTCTTT.

The DNA for the CDR3 is TGTGCCATCAGTGAGGACCCGGGACTAGCGGGGGGATTCTACGAGCAGTACTTC. Translation: CAISEDPGLAGGFYEQYF. The chain combines TRBV10-3 with TRBJ2-7; 15 bases are shared with TRBD2. With 2 bases clipped from V and 3 bases from J, the junction kept 8 bases outside the gene matches. CDR1 and CDR2 (germline): ENHRY, SYGVKD. The CDR3 loop spans 18 amino acids.

V gene TRBV3-1 (or the pseudogene TRBV3-2) combines with J gene TRBJ2-2, with TRBD2 matching over 8 bases. The CDR3 extends over 13 amino acids. Trimming at V came to 7 bases and at J to 9 bases, leaving 7 bases not matched to a gene. Looked up from germline, CDR1 is LGHDT and CDR2 is YNNKEL (reference sequence). This CDR3 reads CASNIGGGWELFF. The CDR3 nucleotides read TGTGCCAGCAATATCGGGGGGGGCTGGGAGCTGTTTTTT.

This chain uses TRBV19 with TRBJ2-2, with TRBD1 matching over 7 bases. This CDR3 has 14 amino acids. From germline, CDR1 is LNHDA and CDR2 SQIVND (reference sequence). V lost 5 bases, J lost 4 bases, and 4 bases stayed unmatched. CDR3 sequence reads: CASSVQGPTGELFF. CDR3 in DNA: TGTGCCAGTAGTGTACAGGGGCCCACCGGGGAGCTGTTTTTT.